The clone carrying this T cell receptor beta chain was observed a single time. The data were obtained in a study of blood T cell repertoires in COVID-19. Study overall: COVID-19 samples from acute and convalescent phases originated in the United States, Italy and Spain. PBMCs, B-cell-depleted T cells, or T cells were the source of the cDNA or gDNA that made up the material.

The protocol was immunoSEQ multiplex PCR, while the TCRdb copy is restricted to in-frame clones and leaves out a portion. The repertoire holds some 290,000 clones, with roughly 90% as singletons. V was cut by 4 bases and J by 1 base, with 10 bases left in between. CDR1 is MGHDK and CDR2 is SYGVNS in the germline V gene. The CDR3 has 14 amino acids. This clonotype was obtained from a woman aged 25 to 39 with COVID-19, enrolled during active disease. The sequencing sample was made of peripheral blood. J is TRBJ1-1 and V is TRBV25-1, with D uncertain. CDR3 DNA sequence: TGTGCCAGCAGTGGCTCCACAGAGAACACTGAAGCTTTCTTT. Amino acids: CASSGSTENTEAFF.